Shown below are 21 T cell receptor beta chains from a single sample sequenced in a study of blood T cells in healthy people across ages. Primers used in a second PCR of roughly 7 to 12 cycles were a sample-barcoded 5' primer and a J-beta primer mix. TCRdb recomputed calls from the 5' RACE reads with MiXCR, one row per CDR3 protein. This table holds approximately 700,000 distinct CDR3 sequences, approximately 31% found once. Sequences were obtained from blood. The receptors were gathered from a woman of 80 years or more in good health.

A note on this clonotype: A much larger clone lies a single base off, so this may be a read error. CDR3 residues: CASSQDGTTIQEAQYF. The CDR3 bases are TGCGCCAGCAGCCAAGATGGGACTACCATCCAAGAGGCCCAGTACTTC. V is TRBV4-3 and J is TRBJ2-5; 7 bases align to TRBD2. The CDR3 totals 16 residues. The germline CDR1 and CDR2 sequences are LGHNA and YSLEER.

This clonotype came up many times. CDR3 sequence reads: CSAELAGGYNEQFF. The DNA for the CDR3 is TGCAGTGCGGAACTAGCGGGGGGGTACAATGAGCAGTTCTTC. The rearrangement joins TRBV20-1 to TRBJ2-1; 13 nucleotides agree with TRBD2. The J segment lost 4 bases and the V segment lost 6 bases, leaving 3 bases of the junction unmatched. The CDR3 has 14 residues. Germline CDR1 reads DFQATT; CDR2 reads SNEGSKA (reference sequence).

With respect to this clonotype: This may stem from a read error, because a much larger clone lies one nucleotide away. V and J are TRBV7-2 and TRBJ1-2; 7 bases match TRBD1. Germline CDR1 is SGHTA and CDR2 is FQGNSA. The CDR3 runs to 14 residues. In DNA form, the CDR3 reads TGTGCCAACAGCTTACAGGGGCTTTACTATGGCTACACCTTC. This gives the protein CANSLQGLYYGYTF.

The V call is TRBV4-1, the J call TRBJ1-2, with TRBD1 matching over 9 bases. The CDR3 extends over 16 amino acids. V trimming: 2 bases; J trimming: 4 bases; junction bases outside the gene matches: 8. CDR1 MGHRA and CDR2 YSYEKL come from the germline V gene. CDR3 coding DNA: TGCGCCAGCAGCCAAAAGGAGCCGGGACAGGGCTATGGCTACACCTTC. It is translated as CASSQKEPGQGYGYTF.

This clonotype was seen ten or more times. The chain couples TRBV11-2 to TRBJ2-7; D is tentatively TRBD1 or TRBD2 (5 bases each). The CDR3 spans 13 residues. V was shortened by 3 bases and J by 7 bases, with 13 bases between the two germline ends. CDR1 is SGHAT, CDR2 FQNNGV, per germline. Written as DNA, the CDR3 is TGTGCCAGCAGCTTCCCAGGGCGAGGGGAGCAGTACTTC. Translated, it gives CASSFPGRGEQYF.

This clonotype was seen many times. One end of the junction fails to match germline, which may point to a read error. The chain joins TRBV7-9 to TRBJ2-7; D call uncertain. Germline V CDR1 and CDR2: SEHNR, FQNEAQ (reference sequence). This CDR3 is 13 amino acids long. In DNA form, the CDR3 reads TGTGCCAGCAGCTTTTATAAATCCTCCGAGCAGTACTTC. Translation: CASSFYKSSEQYF.

This clonotype occurred many times. The rearrangement uses TRBV5-1 and TRBJ2-7, with TRBD1 identical over 8 bases. The V gene's germline CDR1 is SGHRS and CDR2 YFSETQ. The CDR3 extends over 13 amino acids. J lost 4 bases, V lost 3 bases, and 3 bases had no gene match. The CDR3 sequence: CASSSRQGYEQYF. In DNA form, the CDR3 reads TGCGCCAGCAGCTCTAGACAGGGGTACGAGCAGTACTTC.

This chain connects TRBV19 to TRBJ2-5, with 9 nucleotides matching TRBD1. V lost 4 bases, J lost 11 bases, and 11 bases stayed unmatched. The CDR3 has 14 residues. CDR1 and CDR2 from the germline V gene are LNHDA and SQIVND (reference sequence). This CDR3 is CASSKTGGRNEQYF. In DNA, the CDR3 is TGTGCCAGTAGTAAGACAGGGGGTCGCAATGAGCAGTACTTC. Supplemented by reference TRBV19 and TRBJ2-5, the full variable domain reads DGGITQSPKYLFRKEGQNVTLSCEQNLNHDAMYWYRQDPGQGLRLIYYSQIVNDFQKGDIAEGYSVSREKKESFPLTVTSAQKNPTAFYLCASSKTGGRNEQYFGPGTRLLVL.

Points on this clonotype: A much larger clone differs by one base, so this may be a read error. V is TRBV28 and J is TRBJ2-7; 9 bases agree with TRBD2. The V gene's germline CDR1 is MDHEN and CDR2 SYDVKM. CDR3 length: 17 residues. The ends lost 5 bases at V and 3 bases at J; junction bases unmatched: 14. CDR3 sequence reads: CASSQTSGTSWCYEQYF. Written as DNA, the CDR3 is TGTGCCAGCAGTCAGACCTCCGGGACTAGCTGGTGCTACGAGCAGTACTTC. Complete variable domain (other parts from reference TRBV28 and TRBJ2-7): DVKVTQSSRYLVKRTGEKVFLECVQDMDHENMFWYRQDPGLGLRLIYFSYDVKMKEKGDIPEGYSVSREKKERFSLILESASTNQTSMYLCASSQTSGTSWCYEQYFGPGTRLTVT.

This clonotype turned up a few times. This chain links TRBV7-9 with TRBJ2-1; TRBD2 agrees at 10 bases. This CDR3 is 15 amino acids long. Trimming at V came to 5 bases and at J to 8 bases, leaving 9 bases not matched to a gene. Germline V lookup: CDR1 SEHNR, CDR2 FQNEAQ (reference sequence). The CDR3, as DNA: TGTGCCAGCAGCATTGCAGCGGGGGGGCTGGATGAGCAGTTCTTC. It yields the protein CASSIAAGGLDEQFF.

This clonotype was seen ten or more times. The chain recombines TRBV5-1 with TRBJ2-7; tentatively, D is TRBD2 (7 bases). Germline assignment: CDR1 SGHRS and CDR2 YFSETQ. Trimming removed 0 bases from V and 4 bases from J, with 14 bases in between. This CDR3 comprises 15 residues. The CDR3 spells CASSLAGGELYEQYF. The CDR3 DNA reads as TGCGCCAGCAGCTTGGCGGGGGGCGAGCTTTACGAGCAGTACTTC.

This clonotype was picked up many times. J is TRBJ2-1 and V is TRBV9, with 9 bases fitting TRBD2. V trimming: 2 bases; J trimming: 6 bases; junction bases outside the gene matches: 9. CDR1 and CDR2 from the germline V gene are SGDLS and YYNGEE. CDR3 length: 16 amino acids. The CDR3 is CASSVTPAGGLNEQFF. The CDR3 nucleotides read TGTGCCAGCAGCGTGACCCCCGCGGGGGGGCTCAATGAGCAGTTCTTC.

Worth noting for this clonotype: This may come from a read error, since a much larger clone is one base off. This rearrangement joins TRBV7-2 to TRBJ2-2; a weak D match, TRBD1 (6 bases). This CDR3 contains 17 residues. Per the germline V gene, CDR1 is SGHTA and CDR2 is FQGNSA. The V end was cut by 5 bases, the J end by 4 bases, with 20 bases between. The CDR3 sequence is CASSRDQQGASTGELFF. DNA for the CDR3: TGTGCCAGCAGCAGAGACCAACAGGGCGCCAGCACCGGGGAGCTGTTTTTT.

This chain connects TRBV20-1 to TRBJ2-1; 8 bases line up with TRBD2. V lost 6 bases and J lost 2; bases outside the gene matches: 6. Per germline, CDR1 DFQATT and CDR2 SNEGSKA (reference sequence). The CDR3 has 14 amino acids. This chain's CDR3 is CSAPTSGPYNEQFF. The CDR3 DNA follows: TGCAGTGCCCCAACTAGCGGCCCCTACAATGAGCAGTTCTTC.

This clonotype was observed a few times. The chain links TRBV20-1 to TRBJ2-1; 7 bases are shared with TRBD1. The CDR3 is 14 residues long. Trimming at V came to 2 bases and at J to 5 bases, leaving 6 bases not matched to a gene. Germline CDR1 DFQATT, CDR2 SNEGSKA (reference sequence). As DNA, the CDR3 is TGCAGTGCTAGAACCTGGGACAGTAACAATGAGCAGTTCTTC. It codes for CSARTWDSNNEQFF.

On this clonotype itself: At one end the junction does not follow the germline gene, possibly because of a read error. V is TRBV18 and J is TRBJ2-4, with no clear D. Germline V gives CDR1 KGHSH, CDR2 LQKENI. The CDR3 has 16 residues. The CDR3 is CASSPPRTVSGNIRYF. In DNA, the CDR3 is TGTGCCAGCTCACCACCACGGACCGTATCTGGAAACATTCGGTACTTC.

This clonotype has just a few counts. A much larger clone differs from this one at a single base, so this may be a read error. The chain links TRBV29-1 to TRBJ2-1, with D unresolved. CDR1 is SQVTM and CDR2 is ANQGSEA in the germline V gene. The CDR3 loop spans 11 amino acids. The V and J ends lost 7 bases and 13 bases respectively, with 17 bases between them. CDR3 in DNA: TGCAGCGCCGGTCGGCAAGAGACCCAGTTCTTC. Translating it yields CSAGRQETQFF.

This clonotype was detected ten times or more. The chain recombines TRBV12-3 or TRBV12-4 with TRBJ2-3; D remains ambiguous. This CDR3 region has 11 residues. Trimming shortened V by 6 bases and J by 6 bases, and 7 bases separated the two germline ends. In DNA, the CDR3 is TGTGCCAGCAGCCCCTTCGATACGCAGTATTTT. Residues: CASSPFDTQYF.

The rearrangement joins TRBV5-4 to TRBJ2-3, with 7 bases aligning to TRBD1. Germline CDR1 SGHNT, CDR2 YYREEE (reference sequence). This CDR3 has 15 residues. The J segment lost 2 bases and the V segment lost 4 bases, leaving 7 bases of the junction unmatched. DNA of the CDR3: TGTGCCAGCAGCCCCCGGGACAGTAACACAGATACGCAGTATTTT. Residues: CASSPRDSNTDTQYF. Using reference TRBV5-4 and TRBJ2-3 for the parts outside the CDR3, the full variable domain is ETGVTQSPTHLIKTRGQQVTLRCSSQSGHNTVSWYQQALGQGPQFIFQYYREEENGRGNFPPRFSGLQFPNYSSELNVNALELDDSALYLCASSPRDSNTDTQYFGPGTRLTVL.

This clonotype was counted a few times. The V gene is TRBV3-1, the J gene TRBJ2-4; 11 bases map to TRBD2. V shed 1 base and J 13 bases; nucleotides not matched to a gene: 9. This CDR3 has 15 residues. Looked up from germline, CDR1 is LGHDT and CDR2 is YNNKEL (reference sequence). This chain's CDR3 is CASSQGLAGGNEQYF. The CDR3 DNA reads TGTGCCAGCAGCCAAGGGCTAGCGGGGGGAAATGAGCAGTACTTC.

Turning to this clonotype: A read error is possible here, since a much larger clone lies one base away. This sequence joins TRBV24-1 and TRBJ2-5; the match to TRBD1 covers 7 bases. The germline V gene encodes CDR1 KGHDR and CDR2 SFDVKD. This CDR3 comprises 15 residues. DNA for the CDR3: TGTGCCACCAGTGATATAGGGGGCGGAAAAGAGGCCCAGTACTTC. Translating it yields CATSDIGGGKEAQYF.